This passage covers 10 T cell receptor beta chains from one sample sequenced in a study of blood T cells in healthy people across ages. Alongside a J-beta primer mix, a sample-barcoded 5' primer served in a second PCR lasting roughly 7 to 11 cycles. MiXCR, applied by TCRdb to the 5' RACE reads, yields one record per CDR3 protein. Among approximately 2,000,000 distinct CDR3 sequences listed, about 39% were seen once. The sample consisted of blood. All receptors come from a human donor in good health.

This clonotype was recorded once. V gene TRBV7-2 combines with J gene TRBJ2-3, with unresolved D. V was pared by 0 bases and J by 4 bases, with 8 bases between. The CDR3 has 14 residues. Germline CDR1 and CDR2: SGHTA and FQGNSA. The CDR3 reads CASSLALNSDTQYF. CDR3 coding DNA: TGTGCCAGCAGCTTAGCGCTAAACTCAGATACGCAGTATTTT. Drawing the rest from reference TRBV7-2 and TRBJ2-3, the complete variable domain is GAGVSQSPSNKVTEKGKDVELRCDPISGHTALYWYRQSLGQGLEFLIYFQGNSAPDKSGLPSDRFSAERTGGSVSTLTIQRTQQEDSAVYLCASSLALNSDTQYFGPGTRLTVL.

The chain carries TRBV24-1 and TRBJ2-3; TRBD1 is a possible D gene (6 bases). Between the trimmed V and J ends, which lost 7 bases and 6 bases, there was a span of 13 bases. Germline CDR1 reads KGHDR; CDR2 reads SFDVKD. CDR3 length: 13 amino acids. The CDR3 loop reads CATRAGARDTQYF. The CDR3 DNA sequence: TGTGCCACCAGGGCAGGGGCCCGGGATACGCAGTATTTT.

The chain employs TRBV11-1 and TRBJ2-6; D possibly corresponds to TRBD2 (5 bases). The germline CDR1 and CDR2 sequences are SGHAT and FQDESV (reference sequence). V was cut by 1 base and J by 0 bases, with 13 bases left in between. This CDR3 contains 18 residues. This CDR3 is CASSLERRALSGANVLTF. The CDR3 nucleotides read TGTGCCAGCAGCTTAGAGAGGCGGGCCCTCTCTGGGGCCAACGTCCTGACTTTC.

In DNA, the CDR3 is TGTGCCAGCAGTTACTCGAGGCAGATCTCCTATAATTCACCCCTCCACTTT. The encoded protein is CASSYSRQISYNSPLHF. The V call is TRBV6-5, the J call TRBJ1-6; no reliable D call. V shed 0 bases and J shed 0 bases, with 9 bases lying between them. CDR3 size: 17 residues. Per germline, CDR1 MNHEY and CDR2 SVGAGI.

This chain joins TRBV9 and TRBJ1-1; D gene unclear. V was pared by 3 bases and J by 8 bases, with 11 bases between. CDR1 and CDR2 (germline): SGDLS, YYNGEE. The CDR3 totals 12 residues. CDR3 sequence: CASSGVDREAFF. The CDR3 bases are TGTGCCAGCAGCGGGGTTGACCGGGAAGCTTTCTTT.

The chain employs TRBV4-3 and TRBJ2-4, with D possibly matching TRBD1 (6 bases). Trimming removed 0 bases at V and 13 bases at J, with 16 bases between. The CDR3 runs 14 residues. Per the germline V gene, CDR1 is LGHNA and CDR2 is YSLEER. Here the CDR3 DNA reads TGCGCCAGCAGCCAAGACGGAAATTTGAGGGGGCAGTACTTC. As protein: CASSQDGNLRGQYF.

The chain is built from TRBV12-3 or TRBV12-4 and TRBJ1-5; D might be TRBD1 (6 bases). The V gene lost 6 bases and the J gene lost 1 base, with 10 bases spanning the gap. The CDR3 is made up of 14 amino acids. This chain's CDR3 is CASSRGLSNQPQHF. CDR3 sequence (DNA): TGTGCCAGCAGCCGGGGGCTGAGCAATCAGCCCCAGCATTTT.

The chain is built from TRBV5-1 and TRBJ2-1; 11 bases align to TRBD1. Germline CDR1 and CDR2: SGHRS and YFSETQ. This CDR3 is 17 amino acids long. V shed 4 bases and J 7 bases; nucleotides not matched to a gene: 13. CDR3 bases: TGCGCCAGCAGCGTCAGCGCCGGACAGGGGGCGGGGAATGAGCAGTTCTTC. Translating it yields CASSVSAGQGAGNEQFF.

This chain uses TRBV20-1 with TRBJ2-3; 8 nucleotides match TRBD2. Germline trimming cut 2 bases from V and 2 bases from J; bases unmatched to any gene: 6. This CDR3 contains 15 residues. The germline gives CDR1 DFQATT, CDR2 SNEGSKA (reference sequence). The CDR3 coding sequence is TGCAGTGCTAGAAAGCGGGGGCTCATCACAGATACGCAGTATTTT. Translation gives CSARKRGLITDTQYF.

This clonotype was recorded a few times. V is TRBV10-3 and J is TRBJ2-7; 10 bases are a match to TRBD1. V lost 4 bases to trimming and J lost 6 bases; unmatched junction nucleotides: 6. This CDR3 region has 14 residues. CDR1 is ENHRY, CDR2 SYGVKD, per germline. In nucleotides, the CDR3 is TGTGCCATCAGTGTTGGGACAGGGGAATCCGAGCAGTACTTC. Encoded protein: CAISVGTGESEQYF.